A single sample gave rise to the 24 T cell receptor beta chains below, sequenced in a study of vaccination and CD4 T cells after COVID-19. TCRdb fed the PCR reads into MiXCR, producing one record per CDR3 protein. The table has some 28,000 distinct CDR3 sequences, about 54% seen once. Documented time point: late sampling 161 to 241 days after vaccination in a few convalescent patients. Sequencing used CD4+ T cells from blood, obtained about 7 months after SARS-CoV-2 vaccination. The receptors come from a human donor who had recovered from COVID-19.

This clonotype was seen a few times. V usage is TRBV7-6 and J usage is TRBJ2-2; TRBD1 matches 10 bases. In germline, CDR1 is SGHVS, CDR2 FNYEAQ. V was clipped by 5 bases and J by 6 bases; unmatched bases: 9. The CDR3 runs to 16 residues. The CDR3 sequence is CASSPGQGNGPGELFF. CDR3 DNA sequence: TGTGCCAGCAGCCCGGGACAGGGGAACGGTCCCGGGGAGCTGTTTTTT. Using reference TRBV7-6 and TRBJ2-2 for the parts outside the CDR3, the full variable domain is GAGVSQSPRYKVTKRGQDVALRCDPISGHVSLYWYRQALGQGPEFLTYFNYEAQQDKSGLPNDRFSAERPEGSISTLTIQRTEQRDSAMYRCASSPGQGNGPGELFFGEGSRLTVL.

The genes are TRBV5-1 and TRBJ1-6, with 9 bases fitting TRBD1. The CDR3 is 15 amino acids. V was clipped by 4 bases and J by 6 bases; unmatched bases: 5. Germline loops: CDR1 SGHRS, CDR2 YFSETQ. In nucleotides, the CDR3 is TGCGCCAGCAGCCCCGGGACAGGGCGTAATTCACCCCTCCACTTT. Its protein is CASSPGTGRNSPLHF.

This clonotype appeared a single time. V gene TRBV5-4 combines with J gene TRBJ1-6; D gene uncertain. The CDR3 has 16 residues. In germline, CDR1 is SGHNT, CDR2 YYREEE (reference sequence). The V and J ends lost 4 bases and 0 bases respectively, with 11 bases between them. CDR3 DNA: TGTGCCAGCAGCCCAGGATCCAGCTCCTATAATTCACCCCTCCACTTT. Translated: CASSPGSSSYNSPLHF.

CDR3: CAIRGQGLSTDTQYF. The CDR3 DNA is TGTGCCATCAGGGGACAGGGCCTTAGCACAGATACGCAGTATTTT. The chain joins TRBV10-3 to TRBJ2-3, with 9 nucleotides matching TRBD1. The CDR3 extends over 15 amino acids. Germline values: CDR1 ENHRY, CDR2 SYGVKD. V gave up 6 bases and J gave up 0 bases; unmatched junction bases: 4.

CDR3 sequence: CASSYSWGRGQPQHF. As DNA, the CDR3 is TGTGCCAGCAGTTACTCGTGGGGGCGCGGGCAGCCCCAGCATTTT. This chain uses TRBV6-5 with TRBJ1-5; TRBD1 is a possible D gene (6 bases). The CDR3 is 15 residues long. The V end lost 0 bases, the J end lost 7 bases, and 13 bases lay between the germline ends. In germline, CDR1 is MNHEY, CDR2 SVGAGI.

The V gene is TRBV20-1, the J gene TRBJ1-1; D unresolved. This CDR3 region has 12 residues. V gave up 2 bases and J gave up 7 bases, with 11 bases separating them. Germline loops: CDR1 DFQATT, CDR2 SNEGSKA (reference sequence). The CDR3 region has the DNA TGCAGTGCTAGACCCCCGGCTAATGAAGCTTTCTTT. Translation: CSARPPANEAFF.

V gene TRBV25-1 combines with J gene TRBJ2-7; 12 nucleotides line up with TRBD1. Germline trimming cut 3 bases from V and 2 bases from J; bases unmatched to any gene: 5. CDR1 and CDR2 (germline): MGHDK, SYGVNS. The CDR3 is 16 residues long. Here the CDR3 reads CASSDSGTGGAYEQYF. The CDR3 region has the DNA TGTGCCAGCAGTGACTCCGGGACAGGGGGCGCCTACGAGCAGTACTTC.

The V gene is TRBV28, the J gene TRBJ2-5; D gene ambiguous. This CDR3 is built from 12 residues. Germline lookup yields CDR1 MDHEN and CDR2 SYDVKM. The V and J ends lost 7 bases and 1 base respectively, with 7 bases between them. The CDR3 is CASTAVQETQYF. DNA of the CDR3: TGTGCCAGCACGGCAGTCCAAGAGACCCAGTACTTC.

J is TRBJ2-7 and V is TRBV20-1, with 8 bases lining up with TRBD2. CDR3 length: 14 residues. Germline V gene lookup returns CDR1 DFQATT and CDR2 SNEGSKA (reference sequence). Unmatched junction bases numbered 11, after V lost 3 bases and J lost 7 bases. The DNA for the CDR3 is TGCAGTGCTAGGGGCCAGCGGGAGTCAGGGGAGCAGTACTTC. The encoded protein is CSARGQRESGEQYF.

V is TRBV5-6 and J is TRBJ1-5, with TRBD1 matching over 7 bases. The CDR3 consists of 14 residues. The ends lost 4 bases at V and 3 bases at J; junction bases unmatched: 4. Per germline, CDR1 SGHDT and CDR2 YYEEEE. CDR3 nucleotide sequence: TGTGCCAGCAGCCGGGGACAGCTCAATCAGCCCCAGCATTTT. Its translation is CASSRGQLNQPQHF.

The chain combines TRBV7-9 with TRBJ1-1; D ambiguous. Trimming took off 3 bases at V and 1 base at J, with 6 bases between the two ends. Germline CDR1 is SEHNR and CDR2 is FQNEAQ (reference sequence). The length of the CDR3 is 13 residues. The CDR3: CASSLPPNTEAFF. The DNA of the CDR3 is TGTGCCAGCAGCTTGCCTCCGAACACTGAAGCTTTCTTT.

This clonotype showed up just once. The rearrangement uses TRBV12-3 or TRBV12-4 and TRBJ1-3; D perhaps matches TRBD1 (5 bases). This CDR3 has 14 amino acids. V was clipped by 6 bases and J by 0 bases, with 9 bases between them. The CDR3 DNA is TGTGCCAGCAGCAGGGCAAGCTCTGGAAACACCATATATTTT. Its translation is CASSRASSGNTIYF.

This clonotype appeared a few times. The V call is TRBV28, the J call TRBJ2-7; 12 nucleotides line up with TRBD2. Germline V gives CDR1 MDHEN, CDR2 SYDVKM. There are 16 residues in the CDR3. J gave up 7 bases and V 3 bases, and 10 bases lay outside the gene matches. The chain's CDR3 is CASSFRRLAGAEEQYF. The CDR3 DNA is TGTGCCAGCAGTTTTCGTCGACTAGCGGGAGCTGAAGAGCAGTACTTC.

This clonotype was recorded a few times. V usage is TRBV6-1 and J usage is TRBJ2-7, with D possibly TRBD2 on 6 matching bases. The ends were cut back, 7 bases at V and 2 bases at J, with 15 bases in the middle. There are 14 residues in the CDR3. Looked up from germline, CDR1 is MNHNS and CDR2 is SASEGT. The CDR3: CASKRRVGTYEQYF. The CDR3 DNA reads as TGTGCCAGCAAGAGGAGGGTCGGGACCTACGAGCAGTACTTC.

The rearrangement joins TRBV11-3 to TRBJ2-3; D tentatively reads TRBD1 or TRBD2 (5 bases each). CDR1 is SGHNT, CDR2 YENEEA, per germline. The ends were cut back, 4 bases at V and 7 bases at J, with 15 bases in the middle. This CDR3 region has 14 residues. CDR3 loop: CASSSRDGSNTQYF. The CDR3 nucleotides are TGTGCCAGCAGCTCCCGGGACGGCTCCAATACGCAGTATTTT.

This rearrangement joins TRBV18 to TRBJ1-5; TRBD1 agrees at 8 bases. Germline V gives CDR1 KGHSH, CDR2 LQKENI. The CDR3 runs 15 residues. The ends lost 6 bases at V and 6 bases at J; junction bases unmatched: 10. CDR3 loop: CASSPTRTGLQPQHF. In DNA, the CDR3 is TGTGCCAGCTCCCCGACTAGGACAGGGCTTCAGCCCCAGCATTTT. The full variable domain, in which reference TRBV18 and TRBJ1-5 provide the parts outside the CDR3, is NAGVMQNPRHLVRRRGQEARLRCSPMKGHSHVYWYRQLPEEGLKFMVYLQKENIIDESGMPKERFSAEFPKEGPSILRIQQVVRGDSAAYFCASSPTRTGLQPQHFGDGTRLSIL.

The chain employs TRBV20-1 and TRBJ2-1; maybe TRBD1 (5 bases). In germline, CDR1 is DFQATT, CDR2 SNEGSKA (reference sequence). Trimming left V 6 bases short and J 6 bases short, with 18 bases between. The CDR3 extends over 14 amino acids. The CDR3 DNA follows: TGCAGTGCCTGCGACAGCCACCACCGCAATGAGCAGTTCTTC. It is translated as CSACDSHHRNEQFF.

The chain couples TRBV25-1 to TRBJ2-3; 10 bases map to TRBD2. V dropped 7 bases and J dropped 4; count of bases not matched to a gene: 2. This CDR3 comprises 13 residues. CDR1 is MGHDK, CDR2 SYGVNS, per germline. CDR3 in amino acids: CASTLAGPDTQYF. CDR3 bases: TGTGCCAGCACACTAGCGGGACCAGATACGCAGTATTTT.

This clonotype was detected a few times. The chain employs TRBV7-2 and TRBJ1-5; no definite D call. The germline V gene encodes CDR1 SGHTA and CDR2 FQGNSA. CDR3 size: 15 residues. V dropped 0 bases and J dropped 2 bases, with 8 bases sitting between them. The CDR3 sequence: CASSLARSGNQPQHF. The CDR3 coding sequence is TGTGCCAGCAGCTTAGCCCGGTCGGGCAATCAGCCCCAGCATTTT.

The chain links TRBV11-2 to TRBJ2-7, with D unclear. The germline V gene has CDR1 SGHAT and CDR2 FQNNGV. CDR3 length: 12 amino acids. The germline V and J ends were trimmed by 2 bases and 3 bases, with 5 bases remaining between them. The CDR3 region is CASSLSVYEQYF. In DNA, the CDR3 is TGTGCCAGCAGCTTATCAGTCTACGAGCAGTACTTC. The full variable domain, rest sourced from reference TRBV11-2 and TRBJ2-7, is EAGVAQSPRYKIIEKRQSVAFWCNPISGHATLYWYQQILGQGPKLLIQFQNNGVVDDSQLPKDRFSAERLKGVDSTLKIQPAKLEDSAVYLCASSLSVYEQYFGPGTRLTVT.

CDR3 nucleotides: TGTGCCAGCAGTTTAGGGCATTCTAGCAATCAGCCCCAGCATTTT. This sequence encodes CASSLGHSSNQPQHF. The chain employs TRBV27 and TRBJ1-5; D is unresolved. The CDR3 length is 15 residues. The germline CDR1 and CDR2 sequences are MNHEY and SMNVEV (reference sequence). V lost 2 bases and J lost 0, with 8 bases in between.

A note on this clonotype: One end of the junction does not line up with germline, which may come from a read error. V and J are TRBV20-1 and TRBJ2-5; 8 bases are shared with TRBD2. The CDR3 totals 16 residues. The germline V gene has CDR1 DFQATT and CDR2 SNEGSKA (reference sequence). CDR3 in DNA: TGCAGTGCTAGAGATGTTTCGGGAGGGGCCCAAGGGACCCAGTACTTC. It is translated as CSARDVSGGAQGTQYF.

This clonotype has only a few counts. CDR3 loop: CASSLATYRDRIYEQYF. The CDR3 bases are TGTGCCAGCAGCTTAGCTACTTACCGGGACAGGATCTACGAGCAGTACTTC. This chain uses TRBV7-8 with TRBJ2-7; 8 nucleotides line up with TRBD1. The length of the CDR3 is 17 residues. The junction had 10 bases not matched to a gene; V was cut back by 0 bases and J by 3 bases. The germline V gene has CDR1 SGHVS and CDR2 FQNEAQ.

By its share, this clonotype is medium-sized. The V call is TRBV11-1, the J call TRBJ2-7; 8 bases match TRBD1. The length of the CDR3 is 12 residues. The J segment lost 7 bases and the V segment lost 5 bases, leaving 4 bases of the junction unmatched. Germline assignment: CDR1 SGHAT and CDR2 FQDESV (reference sequence). The CDR3 loop is CASSGQGREQYF. The CDR3 DNA sequence: TGTGCCAGCAGCGGACAGGGACGAGAGCAGTACTTC.